The 10 T cell receptor beta chains below were found in one sample sequenced in a study of shared T cell receptors in the human thymus. Data came from immunoSEQ multiplex PCR; TCRdb stores just in-frame clones and leaves some out. This sample has 600,000 or so clones; around 87% occur once, and the top ten carry more than 0.009%. These data were also reused for a study on human thymus T cells.

Sequenced: thymocytes. The receptors come from a boy in the first two years of life with a congenital heart defect.

The chain uses TRBV19 and TRBJ1-1, with D possibly being TRBD1 (5 bases). Germline assignment: CDR1 LNHDA and CDR2 SQIVND (reference sequence). The CDR3 consists of 18 residues. V gave up 5 bases and J gave up 5 bases, with 27 bases separating them. CDR3 sequence (DNA): TGTGCCAGTAGTTCCCTATTTTCGACAGCCGAGGAGGGGACTGAAGCTTTCTTT. The encoded protein is CASSSLFSTAEEGTEAFF.

This clone was observed a few times. This chain links TRBV5-1 with TRBJ1-4; D gene ambiguous. The CDR3 is made up of 12 amino acids. The V end lost 1 base, the J end lost 11 bases, and 9 bases lay between the germline ends. Germline-derived CDR1 and CDR2 are SGHRS and YFSETQ. For the CDR3, the DNA is TGCGCCAGCAGCTTGAGTGACGGGAAACTGTTTTTT. This codes for CASSLSDGKLFF.

The sample holds one count of this clone. The chain has TRBV28 and TRBJ2-7; 10 bases agree with TRBD2. The germline V gene has CDR1 MDHEN and CDR2 SYDVKM. The CDR3 spans 13 residues. The trim removed 4 bases at V and 7 bases at J, leaving 4 bases unmatched. The DNA for the CDR3 is TGTGCCAGCAGTTATCCTAGCGGGAGAGAGCAGTACTTC. It yields the protein CASSYPSGREQYF.

This chain uses TRBV19 with TRBJ1-1; D is unclear. Germline V lookup: CDR1 LNHDA, CDR2 SQIVND (reference sequence). With 3 bases removed from V and 3 bases from J, the gap between germline ends came to 14 bases. The CDR3 consists of 15 residues. CDR3 protein: CASSIYARGHTEAFF. The CDR3, as DNA: TGTGCCAGTAGTATTTACGCGAGAGGGCACACTGAAGCTTTCTTT.

The chain uses TRBV2 and TRBJ2-5; 12 positions match TRBD2. This CDR3 region has 18 residues. The trim removed 2 bases at V and 4 bases at J, leaving 11 bases unmatched. The germline CDR1 and CDR2 sequences are SNHLY and FYNNEI. As DNA, the CDR3 is TGTGCCAGCAGTGAAACGGGATCCCTAGCGGGAGGGGTAGAGACCCAGTACTTC. Its translation: CASSETGSLAGGVETQYF.

In its sample, this clone was seen a few times. The chain has TRBV28 and TRBJ2-1; possible D gene TRBD2, 6 bases. Germline V gives CDR1 MDHEN, CDR2 SYDVKM. V was pared by 2 bases and J by 0 bases, with 14 bases between. This CDR3 comprises 17 residues. CDR3 in amino acids: CASSLAGPPSSYNEQFF. CDR3 bases: TGTGCCAGCAGTTTAGCGGGACCCCCGAGCTCCTACAATGAGCAGTTCTTC.

The chain links TRBV4-3 to TRBJ2-7, with 7 bases matching TRBD2. This CDR3 is built from 15 residues. V gave up 0 bases and J gave up 2 bases; unmatched junction bases: 4. Germline CDR1 is LGHNA and CDR2 is YSLEER. CDR3 bases: TGCGCCAGCAGCCAAGAGGAGCGGGGCGCCTACGAGCAGTACTTC. This gives the protein CASSQEERGAYEQYF.

The J gene is TRBJ2-7, the V gene TRBV4-1; TRBD2 is a possible D gene (6 bases). The V end was cut by 0 bases, the J end by 6 bases, with 9 bases between. Germline CDR1 MGHRA, CDR2 YSYEKL. The CDR3 is made up of 13 amino acids. The CDR3 reads CASSQDRGFEQYF. DNA for the CDR3: TGCGCCAGCAGCCAAGATCGGGGGTTCGAGCAGTACTTC.

The rearrangement uses TRBV25-1 and TRBJ1-6, with D unresolved. Trimming shortened V by 2 bases and J by 0 bases, and 8 bases separated the two germline ends. The CDR3 consists of 16 residues. CDR1 is MGHDK, CDR2 SYGVNS, per germline. As DNA, the CDR3 is TGTGCCAGCAGTGAAGGGAGGAGCTCCTATAATTCACCCCTCCACTTT. Its protein is CASSEGRSSYNSPLHF.

J is TRBJ2-5 and V is TRBV25-1, with 7 nucleotides matching TRBD2. The ends lost 5 bases at V and 2 bases at J; junction bases unmatched: 17. CDR1 is MGHDK, CDR2 SYGVNS, per germline. The CDR3 consists of 18 residues. This CDR3 reads CASSRAGVRTRTQETQYF. CDR3 sequence (DNA): TGTGCCAGCAGTCGGGCGGGAGTCCGGACCCGCACACAAGAGACCCAGTACTTC.